This T cell receptor beta chain was sequenced during a study of glioma-infiltrating T cells after dendritic cell vaccination (dated by TCRdb to the mid-2010s). As for the study more broadly: The cohort comprised around 15 glioblastoma patients from Phase I and II dendritic cell vaccination trials, 9 newly diagnosed and 6 with recurrent disease. Autologous tumor lysate-pulsed dendritic cell vaccination was administered to the patients between about 2002 and 2012. The vaccine was prepared from monocyte-derived dendritic cells that were cultured for seven days with IL-4 and GM-CSF and then pulsed overnight with autologous tumor lysate. Each patient was given three intradermal dendritic cell vaccine injections, spaced two weeks apart, in the arm below the axilla. In glioblastoma patients vaccinated with dendritic cells, deep sequencing of TCR beta CDR3 regions served to measure the amount of tumor-infiltrating lymphocytes and to compare repertoires between tumor and blood. TCR sequencing metrics, including TIL content and tumor-blood repertoire overlap, were correlated with survival after dendritic cell vaccination. General conclusions and limits of the study: The cohort was small and heterogeneous, few patients had complete blood and tumor sets, and even fewer had initial-recurrent tumor pairs. After dendritic cell vaccination, a higher estimated pretreatment TIL content predicted longer time to progression and longer overall survival. No direct relationship between TCR clonality and survival was found, suggesting that a diverse polyclonal response may matter. The TCR overlap response model with three groups was called speculative and said to need prospective validation.

Concerning this clone: Its antigen remains undetermined. No clone much larger than this one lies a single base away; base qualities are absent.

This sample's time point label indicates: after dendritic cell vaccination, including at tumor progression/relapse. Patients were selected for having adequate residual fresh-frozen tumor tissue and more than two years of available survival data. None of the glioblastoma patients carried an isocitrate dehydrogenase mutation, although molecular status otherwise varied. PBMC were collected before vaccination, two weeks after the third vaccination, and at tumor progression if tumor progression occurred. The Qiagen DNeasy Blood extraction Kit was used for extraction of genomic DNA. TCRB CDR3 regions were amplified from roughly 1.8 ug genomic DNA, or all available DNA if less, using the immunoSEQ assay. The multiplex PCR relied on 60 forward primers for TCR V beta segments and 13 reverse primers for J beta segments. To estimate reads per starting template, synthetic control templates were spiked into each sample at limiting dilution. Sequencing produced 87 bp reads on the Illumina HiSeq System. Turning to the authors' computational methods: PCR and sequencing errors were removed by a nearest neighbor algorithm that merged closely related sequences. TCR overlap was measured as the percentage of unique tumor TCR beta sequences also present in the same patient's peripheral blood. TCRdb stores this immuneACCESS table with in-frame sequences only. Part of the clones is absent; in the studies checked, under half of the shortfall reflects unresolved V genes, and no reason is known for the rest. V and J calls and clone size are those listed in that table; D and trimming were worked out from the DNA. The sample table shows roughly 60,000 clones, and about nine tenths are seen once. The ten top clones hold 11% of the sample.

The receptor's source is a human donor with glioblastoma. This specimen was blood, taken after dendritic cell vaccination.

The CDR3 loop reads CASSSDMSPYEQYF. At the DNA level, the sequence is TGTGCCAGCAGCTCAGACATGTCCCCCTACGAGCAGTACTTC. The sequence joins TRBV5-4 to TRBJ2-7; the D gene remains uncertain. The CDR3 has 14 amino acids, counting the end cysteine and phenylalanine. Only CDR3 DNA remains: 42 bases, in frame from the first base. V and J are truncated by 3 bases and 2 bases respectively, leaving an intervening sequence of 12 bases. CDR1 and CDR2 were assigned from the germline V gene (reference sequence) as SGHNT and YYREEE.